These T cell receptor beta chains were read from a single sample in a study of cytomegalovirus exposure and HLA in healthy donors. Sequenced by immunoSEQ multiplex PCR; TCRdb stores in-frame clones only, minus some. The table shows about 120,000 clones, with roughly four fifths occurring only once. The source material was PBMCs. The receptor set was obtained from a woman younger than 30 in good health and CMV-seronegative. CDR3s include the opening cysteine and the closing phenylalanine or tryptophan. Fields, in order: D gene, V gene, J gene, clone size, CDR3 DNA, CDR3 protein. D genes are given only for firm matches. Size is stated for part of the rows, as once, few or many counts, or as a class when the clone is expanded.

>-|TRBV4-2|TRBJ1-4|-
TGTGCCAGCAGCCAAGGAGAGACAGGAACTGAAAAACTGTTTTTT
CASSQGETGTEKLFF
>TRBD1|TRBV5-1|TRBJ2-1|-
TGCGCCAGCAGCTTGACCAACAGGGGTCACAATGAGCAGTTCTTC
CASSLTNRGHNEQFF
>-|TRBV27|TRBJ2-7|-
TGTGCCAGCCAGCAGGGGTTAACCTACGAGCAGTACTTC
CASQQGLTYEQYF
>-|TRBV29-1|TRBJ1-2|-
TGCAGCGTTGAAAAGGGGAATGGCTACACCTTC
CSVEKGNGYTF
>-|TRBV7-9|TRBJ1-2|few
TGTGCCAGCAGCCCACTTGAGGTCGGCTACACCTTC
CASSPLEVGYTF
>TRBD1|TRBV2|TRBJ1-1|few
TGTGCCAGCAGGAGGGGACAGGGTGGCACTGAAGCTTTCTTT
CASRRGQGGTEAFF
>-|TRBV28|TRBJ1-2|-
TGTGCCAGCAGCCAGACAGGTTATGGCTACACCTTC
CASSQTGYGYTF
>-|TRBV5-1|TRBJ2-7|-
TGCGCCAGCAGCGCGGGGACTTCTCGCTACGAGCAGTACTTC
CASSAGTSRYEQYF
>-|TRBV5-1|TRBJ1-2|few
TGCGCCAGCAGCTTGGATGACATAGCTAACTATGGCTACACCTTC
CASSLDDIANYGYTF
>-|TRBV2|TRBJ2-1|-
TGTGCCAGCGCTCCTGACTACTCCTACAATGAGCAGTTCTTC
CASAPDYSYNEQFF
>-|TRBV2|TRBJ1-5|-
TGTGCCAGCAGTGCGGCAGGGTCGAATCAGCCCCAGCATTTT
CASSAAGSNQPQHF
>TRBD2|TRBV6-5|TRBJ2-5|few
TGTGCCAGCGACTCTAGCGGGGGAAACCAAGAGACCCAGTACTTC
CASDSSGGNQETQYF
>TRBD1|TRBV4-1|TRBJ2-2|-
TGCGCCAGCAGCCCCCCGGGACAGGGAACCGGGGAGCTGTTTTTT
CASSPPGQGTGELFF
>TRBD1|TRBV30|TRBJ1-2|-
TGTGCCTGGGAGGGGACAGGGCCCTATGGCTACACCTTC
CAWEGTGPYGYTF
>-|TRBV30|TRBJ1-2|-
TGTGCCTGGAGGCCAATTGCAAGTAGCTGCACCTTC
CAWRPIASSCTF